A single sample gave rise to the 11 T cell receptor beta chains below, sequenced in a study of blood T cell repertoires in COVID-19. Sequencing was performed with immunoSEQ multiplex PCR; in TCRdb, only in-frame clones are kept and a portion is missing. The table has some 31,000 clones, 92% seen once. Sequenced material: peripheral blood. The receptors originated from a man aged 50 to 60 with active COVID-19.

The J gene is TRBJ1-1, the V gene TRBV27; D is uncertain. Trimming shortened V by 0 bases and J by 3 bases, and 11 bases separated the two germline ends. The CDR3 length is 15 residues. CDR1 and CDR2 (germline): MNHEY, SMNVEV (reference sequence). The chain's CDR3 is CASSLSIEWYTEAFF. In DNA, the CDR3 is TGTGCCAGCAGTTTATCGATCGAGTGGTACACTGAAGCTTTCTTT.

This chain connects TRBV2 to TRBJ2-3; 12 nucleotides match TRBD2. V dropped 4 bases and J dropped 2; count of bases not matched to a gene: 4. Germline CDR1 SNHLY, CDR2 FYNNEI. The CDR3 totals 16 residues. DNA of the CDR3: TGTGCCAGCAGTGGGTGGACTAGCGGGAACACAGATACGCAGTATTTT. Its translation: CASSGWTSGNTDTQYF.

V is TRBV15 and J is TRBJ2-1; D gene unclear. CDR3 size: 14 residues. With 0 bases removed from V and 4 bases from J, the gap between germline ends came to 7 bases. In germline, CDR1 is LNHNV, CDR2 YYDKDF (reference sequence). CDR3 region: CATSRDSVYNEQFF. The CDR3 nucleotides read TGTGCCACCAGCAGAGATTCAGTATACAATGAGCAGTTCTTC.

The rearrangement joins TRBV11-1 to TRBJ1-5; 8 nucleotides match TRBD1. CDR3 length: 14 residues. The trim removed 5 bases at V and 6 bases at J, leaving 6 bases unmatched. Germline values: CDR1 SGHAT, CDR2 FQDESV (reference sequence). The CDR3 coding sequence is TGTGCCAGCAGCGAGACAGGGGTAAGTCAGCCCCAGCATTTT. Residues: CASSETGVSQPQHF. The full variable domain, in which reference TRBV11-1 and TRBJ1-5 provide the parts outside the CDR3, is EAEVAQSPRYKITEKSQAVAFWCDPISGHATLYWYRQILGQGPELLVQFQDESVVDDSQLPKDRFSAERLKGVDSTLKIQPAELGDSAMYLCASSETGVSQPQHFGDGTRLSIL.

The table lists this clone with a count of one. This rearrangement joins TRBV2 to TRBJ2-3, with D perhaps TRBD2 (5 bases). The CDR3 totals 13 residues. The V end lost 5 bases, the J end lost 1 base, and 7 bases lay between the germline ends. Germline assignment: CDR1 SNHLY and CDR2 FYNNEI. The CDR3 reads CASSSEGTDTQYF. The CDR3 DNA reads TGTGCCAGCAGTTCGGAGGGCACAGATACGCAGTATTTT.

DNA of the CDR3: TGTGCCAGCAGCGTCCGGGACAACAATCAGCCCCAGCATTTT. This codes for CASSVRDNNQPQHF. The genes are TRBV9 and TRBJ1-5; TRBD1 might be the D (6 bases). Germline lookup yields CDR1 SGDLS and CDR2 YYNGEE. The CDR3 sequence is 14 residues long. V lost 2 bases, J lost 3 bases, and 9 bases lay in between.

This chain connects TRBV5-3 to TRBJ2-7; the D gene is possibly TRBD2 (5 bases). TRBV5-3 is known as an ORF, though its function is uncertain. The V end was cut by 1 base, the J end by 0 bases, with 8 bases between. The CDR3 runs 14 residues. The CDR3 sequence is CARSLSGISYEQYF. As DNA, the CDR3 is TGTGCCAGAAGCTTGTCCGGGATCTCCTACGAGCAGTACTTC.

This clone was detected only once. V usage is TRBV7-3 and J usage is TRBJ2-1, with TRBD2 matching over 11 bases. From germline, CDR1 is SGHTA and CDR2 FQGTGA. The CDR3 sequence is 16 residues long. V trimming: 5 bases; J trimming: 2 bases; junction bases outside the gene matches: 5. CDR3 residues: CASSPIAGGAYNEQFF. DNA of the CDR3: TGTGCCAGCAGCCCCATAGCGGGGGGGGCCTACAATGAGCAGTTCTTC.

The chain uses TRBV4-1 and TRBJ2-7; TRBD1 is a possible D gene (6 bases). V dropped 1 base and J dropped 4 bases, with 17 bases sitting between them. CDR1 is MGHRA and CDR2 is YSYEKL in the germline V gene. The CDR3 contains 16 residues. The CDR3 here is CASSQASTTGTYEQYF. In nucleotides, the CDR3 is TGCGCCAGCAGCCAAGCCTCGACGACAGGAACTTACGAGCAGTACTTC.

This chain uses TRBV5-4 with TRBJ2-7; 9 bases fit TRBD2. CDR1 is SGHNT, CDR2 YYREEE, per germline (reference sequence). Unmatched junction bases numbered 6, after V lost 0 bases and J lost 5 bases. The CDR3 extends over 15 amino acids. The CDR3 reads CASSLEAGGANEQYF. Here the CDR3 DNA reads TGTGCCAGCAGCTTGGAAGCGGGAGGAGCCAACGAGCAGTACTTC.

The chain recombines TRBV6-1 with TRBJ2-7; possible D gene TRBD2, 6 bases. The CDR3 extends over 15 amino acids. V lost 3 bases to trimming and J lost 2 bases, with 14 bases between them. Germline V CDR1 and CDR2: MNHNS, SASEGT. The CDR3, as DNA: TGTGCCAGCAGTGACCCTTTCGGGAGTACCTACGAGCAGTACTTC. Its translation is CASSDPFGSTYEQYF.